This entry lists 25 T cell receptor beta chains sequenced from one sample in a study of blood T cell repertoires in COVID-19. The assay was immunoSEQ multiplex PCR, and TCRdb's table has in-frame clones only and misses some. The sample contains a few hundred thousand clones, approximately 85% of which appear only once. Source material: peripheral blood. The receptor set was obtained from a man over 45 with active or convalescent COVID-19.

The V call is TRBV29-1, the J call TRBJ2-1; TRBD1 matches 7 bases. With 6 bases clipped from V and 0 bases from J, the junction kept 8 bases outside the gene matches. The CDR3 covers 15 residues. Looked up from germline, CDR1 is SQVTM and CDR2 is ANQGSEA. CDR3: CSVAPRDSSYNEQFF. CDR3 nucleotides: TGCAGCGTGGCCCCGAGGGACAGCTCCTACAATGAGCAGTTCTTC.

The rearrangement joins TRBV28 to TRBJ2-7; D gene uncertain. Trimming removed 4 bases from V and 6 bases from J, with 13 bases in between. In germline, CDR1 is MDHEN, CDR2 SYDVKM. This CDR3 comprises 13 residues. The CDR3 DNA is TGTGCCAGCAGTTACCCCGCGGCCTCCGAGCAGTACTTC. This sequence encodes CASSYPAASEQYF.

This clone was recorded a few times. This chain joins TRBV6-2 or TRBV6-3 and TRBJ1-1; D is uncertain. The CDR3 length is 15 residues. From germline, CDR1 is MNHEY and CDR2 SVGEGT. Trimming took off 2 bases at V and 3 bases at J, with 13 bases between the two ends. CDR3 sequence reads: CASSYGRDRYTEAFF. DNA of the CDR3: TGTGCCAGCAGTTACGGGAGAGACCGCTACACTGAAGCTTTCTTT.

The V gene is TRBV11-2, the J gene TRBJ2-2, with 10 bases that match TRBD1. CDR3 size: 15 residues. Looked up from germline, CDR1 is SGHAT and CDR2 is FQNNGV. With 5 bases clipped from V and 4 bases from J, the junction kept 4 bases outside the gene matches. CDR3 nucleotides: TGTGCCAGCAGCGCCCGGGACAGGGGCACCGGGGAGCTGTTTTTT. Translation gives CASSARDRGTGELFF.

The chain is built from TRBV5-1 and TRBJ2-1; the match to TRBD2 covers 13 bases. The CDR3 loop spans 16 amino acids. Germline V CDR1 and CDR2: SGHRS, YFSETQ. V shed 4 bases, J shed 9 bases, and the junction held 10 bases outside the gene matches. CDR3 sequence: CASSLNGLAGAREQFF. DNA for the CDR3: TGCGCCAGCAGCCTGAATGGACTAGCGGGAGCCCGTGAGCAGTTCTTC.

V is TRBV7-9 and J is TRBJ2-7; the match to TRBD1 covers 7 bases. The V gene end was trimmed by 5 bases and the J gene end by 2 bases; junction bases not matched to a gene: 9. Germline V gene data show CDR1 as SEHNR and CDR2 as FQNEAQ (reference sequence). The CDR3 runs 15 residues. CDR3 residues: CASSPPGTATYEQYF. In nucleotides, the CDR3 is TGTGCCAGCAGCCCCCCCGGGACAGCGACCTACGAGCAGTACTTC.

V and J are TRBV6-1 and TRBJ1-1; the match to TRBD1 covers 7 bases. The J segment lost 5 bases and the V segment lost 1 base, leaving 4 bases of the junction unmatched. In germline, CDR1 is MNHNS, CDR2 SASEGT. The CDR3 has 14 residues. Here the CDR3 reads CASSEDPGGTEAFF. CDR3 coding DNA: TGTGCCAGCAGTGAAGATCCAGGGGGGACTGAAGCTTTCTTT.

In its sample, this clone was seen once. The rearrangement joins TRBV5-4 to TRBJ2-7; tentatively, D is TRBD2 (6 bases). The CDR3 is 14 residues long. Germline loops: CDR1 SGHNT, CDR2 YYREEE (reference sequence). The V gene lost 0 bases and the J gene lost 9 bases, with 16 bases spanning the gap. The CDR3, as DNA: TGTGCCAGCAGCTTGGGGGGGGACGGGTCTGGGCAGTACTTC. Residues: CASSLGGDGSGQYF. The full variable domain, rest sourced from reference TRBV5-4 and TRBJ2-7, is ETGVTQSPTHLIKTRGQQVTLRCSSQSGHNTVSWYQQALGQGPQFIFQYYREEENGRGNFPPRFSGLQFPNYSSELNVNALELDDSALYLCASSLGGDGSGQYFGPGTRLTVT.

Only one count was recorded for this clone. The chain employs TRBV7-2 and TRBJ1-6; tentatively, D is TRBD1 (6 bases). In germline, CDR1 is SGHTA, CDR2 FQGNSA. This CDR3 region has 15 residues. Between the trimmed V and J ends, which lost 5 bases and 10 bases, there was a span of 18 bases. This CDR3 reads CASSPNRQVFSPLHF. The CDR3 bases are TGTGCCAGCAGCCCTAACCGACAGGTTTTCTCACCCCTCCACTTT. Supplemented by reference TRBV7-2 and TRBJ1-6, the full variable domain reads GAGVSQSPSNKVTEKGKDVELRCDPISGHTALYWYRQSLGQGLEFLIYFQGNSAPDKSGLPSDRFSAERTGGSVSTLTIQRTQQEDSAVYLCASSPNRQVFSPLHFGNGTRLTVT.

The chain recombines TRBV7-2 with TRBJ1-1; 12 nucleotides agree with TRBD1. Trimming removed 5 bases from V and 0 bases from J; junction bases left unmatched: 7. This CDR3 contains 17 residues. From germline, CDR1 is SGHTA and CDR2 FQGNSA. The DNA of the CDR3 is TGTGCCAGCAGCCCCCGGGACAGGGGGCCCCTGAACACTGAAGCTTTCTTT. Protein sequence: CASSPRDRGPLNTEAFF. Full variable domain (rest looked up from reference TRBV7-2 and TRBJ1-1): GAGVSQSPSNKVTEKGKDVELRCDPISGHTALYWYRQSLGQGLEFLIYFQGNSAPDKSGLPSDRFSAERTGGSVSTLTIQRTQQEDSAVYLCASSPRDRGPLNTEAFFGQGTRLTVV.

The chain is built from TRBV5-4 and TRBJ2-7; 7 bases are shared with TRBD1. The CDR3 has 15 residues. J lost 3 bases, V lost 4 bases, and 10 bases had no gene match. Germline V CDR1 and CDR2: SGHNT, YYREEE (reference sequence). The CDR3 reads CASSLGTVGSYEQYF. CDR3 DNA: TGTGCCAGCAGCCTCGGGACAGTGGGGAGCTACGAGCAGTACTTC.

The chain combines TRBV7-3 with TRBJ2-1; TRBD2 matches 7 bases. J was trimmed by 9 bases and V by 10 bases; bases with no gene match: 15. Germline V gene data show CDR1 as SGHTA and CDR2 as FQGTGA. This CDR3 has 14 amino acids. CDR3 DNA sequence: TGTGCCACCGCTAGCGGTTTGAACAATGGTGAGCAGTTCTTC. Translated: CATASGLNNGEQFF.

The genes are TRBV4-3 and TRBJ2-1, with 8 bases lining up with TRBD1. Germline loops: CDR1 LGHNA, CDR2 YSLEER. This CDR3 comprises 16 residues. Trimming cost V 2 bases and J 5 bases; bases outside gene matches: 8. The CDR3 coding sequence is TGCGCCAGCAGCCAAAATACAGGGGGTTTGGACAATGAGCAGTTCTTC. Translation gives CASSQNTGGLDNEQFF.

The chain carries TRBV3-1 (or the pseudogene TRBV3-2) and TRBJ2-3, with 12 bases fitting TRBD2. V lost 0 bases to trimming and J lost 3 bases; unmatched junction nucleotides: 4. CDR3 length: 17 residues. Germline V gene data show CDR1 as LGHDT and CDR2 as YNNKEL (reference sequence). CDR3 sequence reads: CASSQDITSGRTDTQYF. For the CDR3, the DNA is TGTGCCAGCAGCCAAGATATCACTAGCGGGAGGACAGATACGCAGTATTTT.

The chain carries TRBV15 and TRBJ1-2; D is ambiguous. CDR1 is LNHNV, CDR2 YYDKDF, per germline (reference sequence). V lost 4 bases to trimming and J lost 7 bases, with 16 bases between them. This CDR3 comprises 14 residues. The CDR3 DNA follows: TGTGCCACCAGCATAACTATCAAGGTCTCTGGCTACACCTTC. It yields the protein CATSITIKVSGYTF.

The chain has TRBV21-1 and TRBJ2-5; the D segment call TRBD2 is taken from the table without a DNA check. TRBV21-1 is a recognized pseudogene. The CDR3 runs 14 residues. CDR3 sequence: CASRLVDDQETQYF. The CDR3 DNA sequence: TGTGCCAGTCGACTAGTTGATGATCAAGAGACCCAGTACTTC.

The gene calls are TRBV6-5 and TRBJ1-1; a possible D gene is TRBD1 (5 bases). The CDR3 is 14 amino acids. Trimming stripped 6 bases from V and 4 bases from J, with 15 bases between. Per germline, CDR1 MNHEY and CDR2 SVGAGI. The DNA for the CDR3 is TGTGCCAGCAGCCTCTCCAGGGTGGCCACTGAAGCTTTCTTT. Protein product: CASSLSRVATEAFF.

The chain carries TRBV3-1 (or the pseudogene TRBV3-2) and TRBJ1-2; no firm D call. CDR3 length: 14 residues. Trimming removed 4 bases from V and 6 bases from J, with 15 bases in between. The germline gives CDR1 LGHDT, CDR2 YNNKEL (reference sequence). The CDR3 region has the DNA TGTGCCAGCAGCCCGGGATCGATTGGCGATGGCTACACCTTC. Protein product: CASSPGSIGDGYTF.

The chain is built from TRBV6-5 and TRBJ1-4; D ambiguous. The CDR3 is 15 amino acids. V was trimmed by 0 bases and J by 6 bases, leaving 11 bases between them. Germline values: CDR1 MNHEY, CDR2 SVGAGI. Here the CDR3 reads CASSYSSGLHEKLFF. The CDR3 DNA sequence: TGTGCCAGCAGTTACTCGTCGGGGTTACATGAAAAACTGTTTTTT.

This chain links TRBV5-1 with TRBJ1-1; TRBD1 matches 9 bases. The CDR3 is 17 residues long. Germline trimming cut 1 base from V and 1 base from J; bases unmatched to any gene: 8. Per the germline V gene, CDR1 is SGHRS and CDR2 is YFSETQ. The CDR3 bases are TGCGCCAGCAGCTTGACAGGGGGCGGGCAGGGGAACACTGAAGCTTTCTTT. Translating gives CASSLTGGGQGNTEAFF.

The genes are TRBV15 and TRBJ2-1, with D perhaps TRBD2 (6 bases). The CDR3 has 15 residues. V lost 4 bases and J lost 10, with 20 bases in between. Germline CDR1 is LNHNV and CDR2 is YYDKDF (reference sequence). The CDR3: CATSIQRGGRGEQFF. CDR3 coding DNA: TGTGCCACCAGCATCCAACGTGGCGGCCGGGGGGAGCAGTTCTTC.

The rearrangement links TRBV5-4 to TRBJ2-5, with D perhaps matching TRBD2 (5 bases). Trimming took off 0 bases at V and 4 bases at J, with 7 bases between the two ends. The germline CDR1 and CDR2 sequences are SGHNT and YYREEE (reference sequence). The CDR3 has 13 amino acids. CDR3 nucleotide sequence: TGTGCCAGCAGCTTGGCTGAGGGAGAGACCCAGTACTTC. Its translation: CASSLAEGETQYF.

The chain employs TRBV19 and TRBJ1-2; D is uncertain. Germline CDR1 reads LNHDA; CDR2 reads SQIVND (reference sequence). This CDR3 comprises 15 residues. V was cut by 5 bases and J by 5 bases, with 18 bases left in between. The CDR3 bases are TGTGCCAGTAGTCCACCCCCGGGAGGTGGGTATGGCTACACCTTC. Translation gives CASSPPPGGGYGYTF.

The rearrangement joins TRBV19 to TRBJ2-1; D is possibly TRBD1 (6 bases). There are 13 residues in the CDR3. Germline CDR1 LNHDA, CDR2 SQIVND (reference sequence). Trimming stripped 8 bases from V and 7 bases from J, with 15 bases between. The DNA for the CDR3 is TGTGCCAGTGGAAACAGGGTAGGGAATGAGCAGTTCTTC. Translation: CASGNRVGNEQFF.

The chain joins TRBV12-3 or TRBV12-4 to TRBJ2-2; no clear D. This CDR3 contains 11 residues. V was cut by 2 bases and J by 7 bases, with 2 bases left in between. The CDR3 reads CASSLYGELFF. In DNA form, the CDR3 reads TGTGCCAGCAGTTTATACGGGGAGCTGTTTTTT.